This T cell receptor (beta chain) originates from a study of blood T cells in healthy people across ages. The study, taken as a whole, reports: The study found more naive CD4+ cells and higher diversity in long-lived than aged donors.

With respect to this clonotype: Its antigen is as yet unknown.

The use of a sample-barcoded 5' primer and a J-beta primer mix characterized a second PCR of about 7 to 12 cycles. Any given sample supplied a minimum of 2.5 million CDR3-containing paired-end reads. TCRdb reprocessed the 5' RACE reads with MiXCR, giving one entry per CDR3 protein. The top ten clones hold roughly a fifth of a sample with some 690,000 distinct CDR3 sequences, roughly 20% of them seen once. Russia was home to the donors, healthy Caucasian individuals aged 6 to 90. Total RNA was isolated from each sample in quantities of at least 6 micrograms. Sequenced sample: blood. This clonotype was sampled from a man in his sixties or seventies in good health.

CDR3 sequence: CAWSLQSGPPWFF. The DNA of the CDR3 is TGTGCCTGGAGCCTTCAATCGGGACCACCGTGGTTCTTC. The chain combines TRBV30 with TRBJ2-1, with D perhaps matching TRBD1 or TRBD2 (5 bases each). Germline CDR1 GTSNPN, CDR2 SVGIG (reference sequence). Trimming removed 3 bases at V and 15 bases at J, with 21 bases between. This CDR3 comprises 13 residues.